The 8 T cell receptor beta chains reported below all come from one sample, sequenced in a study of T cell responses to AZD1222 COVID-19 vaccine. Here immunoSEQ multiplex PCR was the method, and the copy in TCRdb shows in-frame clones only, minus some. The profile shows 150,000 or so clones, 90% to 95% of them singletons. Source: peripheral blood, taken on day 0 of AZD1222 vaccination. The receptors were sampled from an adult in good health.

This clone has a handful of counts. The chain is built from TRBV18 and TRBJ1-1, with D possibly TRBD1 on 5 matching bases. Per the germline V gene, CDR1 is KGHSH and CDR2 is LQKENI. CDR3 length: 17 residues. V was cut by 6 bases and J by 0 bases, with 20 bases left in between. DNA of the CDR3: TGTGCCAGCTCGCCGTCCAGGGAGGTGGGCCTGAACACTGAAGCTTTCTTT. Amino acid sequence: CASSPSREVGLNTEAFF. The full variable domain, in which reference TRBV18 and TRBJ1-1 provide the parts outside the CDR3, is NAGVMQNPRHLVRRRGQEARLRCSPMKGHSHVYWYRQLPEEGLKFMVYLQKENIIDESGMPKERFSAEFPKEGPSILRIQQVVRGDSAAYFCASSPSREVGLNTEAFFGQGTRLTVV.

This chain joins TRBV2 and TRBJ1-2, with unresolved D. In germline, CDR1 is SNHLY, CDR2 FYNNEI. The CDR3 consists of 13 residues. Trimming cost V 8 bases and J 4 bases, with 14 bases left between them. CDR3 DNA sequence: TGTGCCAGCTTAGGGCAGGCCGGCTATGGCTACACCTTC. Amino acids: CASLGQAGYGYTF. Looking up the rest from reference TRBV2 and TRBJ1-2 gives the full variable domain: EPEVTQTPSHQVTQMGQEVILRCVPISNHLYFYWYRQILGQKVEFLVSFYNNEISEKSEIFDDQFSVERPDGSNFTLKIRSTKLEDSAMYFCASLGQAGYGYTFGSGTRLTVV.

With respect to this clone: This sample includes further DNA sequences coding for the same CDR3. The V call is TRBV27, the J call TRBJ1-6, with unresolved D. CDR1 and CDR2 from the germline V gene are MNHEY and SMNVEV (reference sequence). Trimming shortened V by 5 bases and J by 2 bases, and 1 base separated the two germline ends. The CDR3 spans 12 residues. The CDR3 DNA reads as TGTGCCAGCAGTACCTATAATTCACCCCTCCACTTT. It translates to CASSTYNSPLHF.

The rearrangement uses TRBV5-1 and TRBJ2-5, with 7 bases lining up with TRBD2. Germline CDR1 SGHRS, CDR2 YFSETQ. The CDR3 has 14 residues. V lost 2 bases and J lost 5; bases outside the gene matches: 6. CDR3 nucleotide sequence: TGCGCCAGCAGCTTTGAGCGGGGATCGGAGACCCAGTACTTC. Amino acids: CASSFERGSETQYF.

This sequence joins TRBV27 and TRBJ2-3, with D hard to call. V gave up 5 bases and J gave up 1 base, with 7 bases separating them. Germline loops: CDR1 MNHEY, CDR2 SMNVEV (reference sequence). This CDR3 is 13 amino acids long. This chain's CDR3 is CASSPWGTDTQYF. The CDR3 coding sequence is TGTGCCAGCAGTCCCTGGGGCACAGATACGCAGTATTTT.

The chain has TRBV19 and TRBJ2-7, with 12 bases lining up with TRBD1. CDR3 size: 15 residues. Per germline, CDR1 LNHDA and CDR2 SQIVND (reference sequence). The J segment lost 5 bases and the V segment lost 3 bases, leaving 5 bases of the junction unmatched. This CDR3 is CASSMRGQGADEQYF. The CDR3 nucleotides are TGTGCCAGTAGTATGCGGGGACAGGGGGCCGACGAGCAGTACTTC.

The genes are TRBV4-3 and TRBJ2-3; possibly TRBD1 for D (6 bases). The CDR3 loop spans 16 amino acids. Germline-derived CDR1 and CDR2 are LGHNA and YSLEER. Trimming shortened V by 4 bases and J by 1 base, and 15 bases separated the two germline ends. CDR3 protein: CASSPEASGGTDTQYF. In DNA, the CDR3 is TGCGCCAGCAGCCCCGAAGCTTCAGGGGGCACAGATACGCAGTATTTT.

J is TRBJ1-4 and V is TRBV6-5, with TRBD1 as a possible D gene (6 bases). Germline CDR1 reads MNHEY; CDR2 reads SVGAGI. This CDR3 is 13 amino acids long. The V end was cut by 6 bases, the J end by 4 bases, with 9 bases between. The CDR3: CASRRQVNEKLFF. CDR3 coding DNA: TGTGCCAGCAGGAGACAGGTTAATGAAAAACTGTTTTTT.